This TCR beta chain was captured by sequencing in a study of identical twins (dated by TCRdb to about 2016). With respect to the entire study: To test whether fetal clonotypes persist, this study deep-sequenced TCR alpha and beta repertoires from monozygotic twins, from unrelated adults of various ages, and from cord blood. To rule out contamination, replicate twin experiments were performed at different times with different library preparation protocols.

Every donor was a healthy Caucasian. The twin cohort comprised three pairs of female monozygotic twins, all aged roughly 18 to 29 years. Peripheral blood mononuclear cells were the source from which RNA for the TCR libraries was isolated. What the research found in general, with its limitations: Invariant T cells such as MAIT and iNKT could partly confound zero-insertion analyses, though diverse VJ usage argued against this for most clonotypes. Out-of-frame TCR alpha sequences shared between twins showed an excess of low generation-probability sequences compared with coincidental sharing between unrelated individuals. Recombination models systematically underestimated out-of-frame TCR alpha sharing in monozygotic twins but agreed with sharing between unrelated individuals. Abundant cord blood beta clonotypes had fewer insertions, young adult naive repertoires showed a similar but weaker trend, and memory repertoires showed no such trend. The excess sharing between twins in beta out-of-frame sequences was weaker because fewer shared sequences reduced the signal-to-noise ratio. Conclusions relied on cross-sectional statistical analysis, since the same donors could not be followed over many years.

Via the germline V gene, CDR1 is MNHNS and CDR2 SASEGT. Between the V and J ends, shortened by 6 bases and 0 bases respectively, the junction contains 12 bases. From its cysteine to its phenylalanine, the CDR3 spans 15 amino acids. CDR3 DNA is the only sequence kept; it has 45 bases, read in frame from the first base. The library came from 5' RACE. Sequencing instrument: Illumina HiSeq 2000. A universal primer binding site was introduced by template switching, and a unique molecular identifier was present in the final cDNA, enabling accurate counting of TCR cDNA molecules. Specific primers in the conserved constant-segment region were used to synthesize first-strand cDNA for the TCR alpha and beta chains. To control for contamination, every cDNA library was double barcoded, receiving both a SMART-Mk sample barcode and Illumina barcodes. TruSeq adapter sequences and Illumina sample barcodes were added in two successive PCR steps. TCR alpha and beta cDNA libraries were sequenced on the Illumina HiSeq platform with custom primers. In the source study's methods: Raw reads were processed with MiGEC to extract unique molecular identifiers, and MiXCR was used to determine CDR3 positions. For each individual, recombination models were inferred using an EM algorithm with the repgenHMM and IGoR tools. The tcR package in R was used for shared clonotype analysis, with sharing normalized by the product of cloneset sizes. Out-of-frame nonproductive sequences were analyzed to study raw recombination free of thymic and clonal selection effects. TCRdb took the public reads, trimmed them with fastp at Q25, ran MiXCR for clone calling and kept in-frame beta chains. A single entry per CDR3 protein holds the most common genes and DNA from its merged rows. TCRdb's processing, not the study's, gives the V and J calls here. The sample yields 570,000 or so distinct CDR3 sequences; 9.6% were counted once. Under 3.5% of the sample lies in the top ten.

As regards this clonotype: The specificity of this receptor is unknown. Base qualities were left out, and no much larger clone turns up one base away.

The same data also went into a second study, on yellow fever vaccine responses in identical twins. As the second paper documents: According to the authors, the vaccine-induced T cell response in identical twins seemed to be partly convergent and partly specific to each individual. In identical twins, the study followed T cell clones that responded to the vaccine with precision.

Input material: PBMCs. The chain was built from TRBV6-1 and TRBJ2-4, and the D gene may be TRBD2, 5 bases matching. This receptor was taken from a woman aged 18-29 years in good health. This receptor carries the CDR3 CASSSSGLAKNIQYF. In nucleotide form, the sequence is TGTGCCAGCAGCTCGTCGGGGTTAGCCAAAAACATTCAGTACTTC.